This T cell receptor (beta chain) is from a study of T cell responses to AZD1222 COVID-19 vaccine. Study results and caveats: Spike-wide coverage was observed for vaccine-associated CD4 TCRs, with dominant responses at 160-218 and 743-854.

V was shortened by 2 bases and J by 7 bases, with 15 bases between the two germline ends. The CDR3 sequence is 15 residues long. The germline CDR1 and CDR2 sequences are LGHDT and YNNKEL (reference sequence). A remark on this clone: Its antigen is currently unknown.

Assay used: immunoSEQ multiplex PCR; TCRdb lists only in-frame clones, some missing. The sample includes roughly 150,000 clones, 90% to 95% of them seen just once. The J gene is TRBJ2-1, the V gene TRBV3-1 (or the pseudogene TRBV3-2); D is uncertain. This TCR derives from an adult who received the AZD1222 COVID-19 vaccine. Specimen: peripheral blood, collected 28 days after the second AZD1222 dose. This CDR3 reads CASSQRLKGSNEQFF. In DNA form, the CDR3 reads TGTGCCAGCAGCCAACGCCTTAAGGGTTCGAATGAGCAGTTCTTC.